This TCR beta chain stems from a study of regulatory T cells in long-lasting Graves disease (dated by TCRdb to about 2021). Notes on the research overall: Patients with newly diagnosed Graves' disease had been on antithyroid drugs for under 3 months. The study was conducted in China and was registered as a clinical trial. Peripheral blood TCR sequencing and RNA sequencing compared persistent Graves' disease patients with newly diagnosed Graves' disease patients. A total of about 35 samples underwent TCR sequencing, from around 13 patients with persistent Graves' disease and approximately 20 patients with newly diagnosed Graves' disease. Here is what the overall study found, with its caveats: Sequencing and analysis were limited to the TCR beta chain. The authors acknowledged the small sample size as a limitation that may reduce accuracy. Persistent Graves' disease patients showed lower TCR Shannon entropy and fewer highly expanded clones than newly diagnosed patients, suggesting clonal expansion. Patients with persistent disease shared more public clonotypes (around 2,700) than newly diagnosed patients did (approximately 1,000). Because the primary lesion, thyroid tissue, could not be accessed, the study looked at peripheral blood alone. TRBV28, TRBJ1-2 and TRBJ2-5 were preferentially used in persistent disease, while TRBV20-1 and TRBJ2-1 were favored in newly diagnosed disease.

Of note for this clonotype: No cognate antigen has been identified for it. A much larger clone differs by one base, so this may be a read error.

The library was produced with multiplex PCR. TCRdb shows the sequencer as Illumina HiSeq 4000. CDR3 regions were amplified by Arm-PCR with iRepertoire HTBI primers to construct TCR beta libraries. Gel purification was performed on PCR products prior to sequencing. The authors' analysis ran thus. Across samples, about 63 TRBV and 13 to 15 TRBJ segments were identified and used for gene usage analysis of CDR3 amino acid clonotypes. Filtered high-quality paired reads were merged into contigs using COPE and FqMerger. BLAST was used to align contigs to IMGT TRBV, TRBD and TRBJ reference genes, with CDR3 defined following IMGT. Any clonotype with a frequency above 0.1% was classified as a highly expanded clone. Shannon entropy was used to measure repertoire diversity, and the Gini coefficient was used to measure V-J evenness. Clonotypes shared by more than one individual were considered public. The public sequencing data were trimmed at Q25 with fastp and processed into clonotypes with MiXCR by TCRdb, which kept only in-frame beta chains. For every CDR3 protein sequence, its rows merge into one entry that carries the most common genes and DNA. These V and J calls rely on TCRdb rather than the paper's analysis. Present in this sample are fewer than 450,000 distinct CDR3 sequences, about 15% of which were seen just once. The ten largest clones represent under 9% of the sample.

CDR1 and CDR2 are drawn from the germline V gene: SGDLS, YYNGEE. The CDR3 goes from the cysteine to the phenylalanine over 15 residues. CDR3 DNA is the only sequence kept; it has 45 bases, read in frame from the first base. The sample's time point label is to be understood as: newly diagnosed GD, antithyroid drugs for less than 3 months. For both TCR sequencing and RNA sequencing, RNA was extracted from PBMCs in TRIzol. The diagnosis of Graves' disease followed American Thyroid Association guidelines. Patients were recruited from an endocrinology department in Xi'an, China. From each patient, around 9 milliliters of peripheral blood was collected into an EDTA anticoagulant tube. Ficoll Paque Plus density gradient separation was used to isolate PBMCs, and no further T cell sorting was performed. RNA quality was checked with an Agilent 2100 Bioanalyzer and agarose gel, and concentration with a NanoDrop 2000.

This sample was shared with a second study, whose subject was T cells in Graves' hyperthyroidism and ophthalmopathy. According to the second study: Graves' hyperthyroidism was defined as stable when no progression to ophthalmopathy occurred over 18 months of follow-up. Hyperthyroidism patients were newly diagnosed, had a disease duration of under 2 months, and were aged 18 to 65 years. Any patient with an uncontrolled infection, another autoimmune disease, pregnancy or lactation was excluded. Diagnoses were established on the basis of clinical symptoms, serum thyroxine and TRAb, thyroid ultrasound, and orbital computed tomography. For the first round of RT-PCR on the TCR CDR3, the HTBI primer set was used together with the Qiagen OneStep RT-PCR kit. Blood samples also contained most of the expanded thyroid clonotypes (frequency above 0.001), which suggests that blood repertoires may reflect thyroid immune responses. In cross-validation, a model built on a 13 V-J signature told ophthalmopathy apart from stable hyperthyroidism with less than 90% sensitivity and about 81% specificity, and in testing the same model reached 80%/75%. In validation, progression to ophthalmopathy was predicted by the model with 70% to 71% sensitivity and 72.22% specificity, a median of about 6 months before onset. To identify distinguishing TCR V-J signatures, a discovery cohort of 90 to 100 patients was used, comprising roughly 45 with Graves' ophthalmopathy and around 57 with stable Graves' hyperthyroidism. An independent validation cohort of some 18 hyperthyroidism patients and more than 15 patients who later progressed to ophthalmopathy tested prospective prediction of ophthalmopathy. For training and testing, the approximately 92 patients in the discovery cohort were randomly divided in a 7:3 ratio. In about 6 Graves' hyperthyroidism patients, the study also compared T-cell repertoires from thyroid tissue with T-cell repertoires from blood. Following sampling, methimazole starting at 30 mg daily was given to hyperthyroidism patients, and high-dose intravenous methylprednisolone was given to ophthalmopathy patients. The libraries were constructed in a second round of multiplex PCR and then size-selected and purified. Sequencing of the libraries was done on an Illumina HiSeq2000 using paired-end 100 bp reads. SOAPnuke was used to process the raw data, with reads discarded if the reads contained adapters or uncalled bases, had a mean Phred below 15, or lacked an exact constant-primer or identifier match. COPE v1.2.5 was used to merge the high-quality paired reads, and each unique nucleotide sequence was defined as a clonotype. MiTCR v1.1 was used to align clonotypes to the IMGT TRBV, TRBD and TRBJ reference segments. Only V-J combinations with frequency above 0.0001, covering about 99% of repertoires, were analysed. A TCS score was defined as the ratio between F50 (clonal expansion) and ExV (chaos), using BLOSUM62-based TCRdist between CDR3 peptides within each V-J. Welch's t-statistics and random forest reduced fewer than 550 V-J features to 13, which were used in a naive Bayes classifier (R e1071). No statistical method was used to set the sample size in advance, and investigators knew the group allocation. According to the paper, TCR Vbeta CDR3 sequencing was carried out on roughly 130 peripheral blood samples, which came from under 50 ophthalmopathy, around 74 hyperthyroidism and approximately 17 progressor patients.

Recombination connected TRBV9 to TRBJ2-3; 7 bases in between match TRBD2. The source material was peripheral blood mononuclear cells (PBMCs), sampled at new diagnosis, from a patient treated with antithyroid drugs. This receptor was identified in a middle-aged woman with Graves disease. Donor details come from another sample of the same person, matched by shared clones. CDR3 reads: CASSVEREGADAQYF. The sequenced DNA: TGTGCCAGCAGCGTTGAGCGGGAAGGGGCAGATGCGCAGTATTTT.